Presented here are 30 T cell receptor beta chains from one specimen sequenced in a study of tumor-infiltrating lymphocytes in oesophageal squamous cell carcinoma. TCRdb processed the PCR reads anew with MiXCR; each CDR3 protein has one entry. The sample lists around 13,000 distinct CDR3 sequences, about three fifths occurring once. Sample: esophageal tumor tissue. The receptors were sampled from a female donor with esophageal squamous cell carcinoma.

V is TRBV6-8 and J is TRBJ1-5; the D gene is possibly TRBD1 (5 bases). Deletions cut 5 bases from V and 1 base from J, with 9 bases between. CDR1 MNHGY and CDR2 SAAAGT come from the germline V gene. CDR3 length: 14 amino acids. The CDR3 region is CASSVGTSNQPQHF. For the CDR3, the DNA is TGTGCCAGCAGTGTGGGGACGAGCAATCAGCCCCAGCATTTT.

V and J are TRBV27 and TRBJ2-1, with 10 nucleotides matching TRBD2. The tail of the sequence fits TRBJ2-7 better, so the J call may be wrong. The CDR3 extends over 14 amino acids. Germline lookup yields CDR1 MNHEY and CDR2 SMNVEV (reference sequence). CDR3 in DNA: TGTGCCAGCAGTCCACGGACTAGCGGCTACGAGCAGTACTTC. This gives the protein CASSPRTSGYEQYF.

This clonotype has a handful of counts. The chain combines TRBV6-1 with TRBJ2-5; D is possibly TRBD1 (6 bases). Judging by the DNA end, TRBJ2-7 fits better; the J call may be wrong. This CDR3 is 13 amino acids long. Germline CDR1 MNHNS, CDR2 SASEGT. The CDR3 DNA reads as TGTGCCAGCAGCAAGGGGGTCTCCTACGAGCAGTACTTC. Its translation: CASSKGVSYEQYF.

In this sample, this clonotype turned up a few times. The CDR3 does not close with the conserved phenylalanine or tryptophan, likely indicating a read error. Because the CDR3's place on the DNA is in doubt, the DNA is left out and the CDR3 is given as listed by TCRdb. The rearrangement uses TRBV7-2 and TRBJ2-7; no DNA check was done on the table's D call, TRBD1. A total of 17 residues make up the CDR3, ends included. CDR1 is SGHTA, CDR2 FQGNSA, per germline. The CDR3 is CASSLGGQTYNEQFFGN.

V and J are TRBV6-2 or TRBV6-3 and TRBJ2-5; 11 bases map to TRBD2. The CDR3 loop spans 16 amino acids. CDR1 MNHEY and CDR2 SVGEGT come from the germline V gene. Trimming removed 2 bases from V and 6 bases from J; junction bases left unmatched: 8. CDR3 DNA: TGTGCCAGCAGTTACGGGACTAGCGGTCCCAGGAAGACCCAGTACTTC. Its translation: CASSYGTSGPRKTQYF.

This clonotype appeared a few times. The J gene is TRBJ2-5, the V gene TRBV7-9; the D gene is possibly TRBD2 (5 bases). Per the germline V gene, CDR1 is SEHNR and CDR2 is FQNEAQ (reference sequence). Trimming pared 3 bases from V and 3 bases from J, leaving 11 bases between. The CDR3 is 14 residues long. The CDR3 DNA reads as TGTGCCAGCAGCTTCTACCGGGATAAAGAGACCCAGTACTTC. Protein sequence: CASSFYRDKETQYF.

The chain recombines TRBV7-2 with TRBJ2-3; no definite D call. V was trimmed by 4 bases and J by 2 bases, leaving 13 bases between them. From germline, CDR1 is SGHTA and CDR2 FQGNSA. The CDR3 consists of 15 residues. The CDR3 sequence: CASSSRLINTDTQYF. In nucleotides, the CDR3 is TGTGCCAGCAGCTCCCGCCTCATCAACACAGATACGCAGTATTTT.

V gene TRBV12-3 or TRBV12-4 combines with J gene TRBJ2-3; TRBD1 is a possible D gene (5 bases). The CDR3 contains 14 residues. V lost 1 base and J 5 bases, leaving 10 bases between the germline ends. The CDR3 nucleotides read TGTGCCAGCAGTTTAGGGGGCTCGGGAGATACGCAGTATTTT. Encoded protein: CASSLGGSGDTQYF.

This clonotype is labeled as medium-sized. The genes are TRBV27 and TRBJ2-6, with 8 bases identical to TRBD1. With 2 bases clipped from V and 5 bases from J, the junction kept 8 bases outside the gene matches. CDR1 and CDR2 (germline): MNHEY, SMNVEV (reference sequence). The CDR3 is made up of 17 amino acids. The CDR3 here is CASSLGGGTGRANVLTF. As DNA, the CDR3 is TGTGCCAGCAGTTTAGGGGGCGGGACAGGAAGGGCCAACGTCCTGACTTTC.

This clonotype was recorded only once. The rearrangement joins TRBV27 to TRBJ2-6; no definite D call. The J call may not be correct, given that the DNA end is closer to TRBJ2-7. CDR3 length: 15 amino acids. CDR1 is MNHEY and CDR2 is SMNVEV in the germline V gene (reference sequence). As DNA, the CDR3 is TGTGCCAGCAGTTTATCGAGCTTGGCCCTCTACGAGCAGTACTTC. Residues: CASSLSSLALYEQYF.

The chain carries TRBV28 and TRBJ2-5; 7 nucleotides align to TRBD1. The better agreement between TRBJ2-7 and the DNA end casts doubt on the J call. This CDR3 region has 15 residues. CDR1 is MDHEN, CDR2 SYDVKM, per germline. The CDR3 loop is CASSPGTRGWVEQYF. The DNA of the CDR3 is TGTGCCAGCAGCCCCGGCACCAGGGGGTGGGTCGAGCAGTACTTC.

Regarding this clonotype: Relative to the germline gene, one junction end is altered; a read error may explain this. CDR3 DNA sequence: TGTGCCAGCAGCCCCGGGGGGATCGAGCAGTACTTT. Translated, it gives CASSPGGIEQYF. The rearrangement links TRBV7-2 to TRBJ2-4; TRBD2 matches 7 bases. CDR1 is SGHTA, CDR2 FQGNSA, per germline. This CDR3 is built from 12 residues.

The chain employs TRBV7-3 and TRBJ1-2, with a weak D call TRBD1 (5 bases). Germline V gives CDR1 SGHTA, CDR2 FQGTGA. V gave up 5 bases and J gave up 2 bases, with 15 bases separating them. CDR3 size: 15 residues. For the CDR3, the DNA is TGTGCCAGCAGCCTCGACAGTCTGGCCAACTATGGCTACACCTTC. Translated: CASSLDSLANYGYTF.

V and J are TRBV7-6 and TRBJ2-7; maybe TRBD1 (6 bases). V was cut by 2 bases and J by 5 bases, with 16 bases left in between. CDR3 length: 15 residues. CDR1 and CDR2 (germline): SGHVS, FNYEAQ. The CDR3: CASSLYSTGKNEQYF. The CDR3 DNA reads TGTGCCAGCAGCTTATATAGTACAGGGAAAAACGAGCAGTACTTC.

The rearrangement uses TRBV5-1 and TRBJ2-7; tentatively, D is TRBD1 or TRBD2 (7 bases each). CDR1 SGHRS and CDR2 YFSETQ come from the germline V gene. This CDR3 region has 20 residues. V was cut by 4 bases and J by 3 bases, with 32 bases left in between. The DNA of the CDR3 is TGCGCCAGCAGCCCTAAGGGGGCCGAAACGACGGGGCGGGGGTTCTACGAGCAGTACTTC. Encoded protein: CASSPKGAETTGRGFYEQYF.

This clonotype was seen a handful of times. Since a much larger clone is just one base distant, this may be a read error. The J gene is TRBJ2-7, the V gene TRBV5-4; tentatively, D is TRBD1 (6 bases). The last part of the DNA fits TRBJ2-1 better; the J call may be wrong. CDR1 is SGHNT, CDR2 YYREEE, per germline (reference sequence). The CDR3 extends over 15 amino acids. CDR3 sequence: CASSSRGASLYEQFF. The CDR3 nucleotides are TGTGCCAGCAGCTCCAGGGGAGCCTCACTATACGAGCAGTTCTTC.

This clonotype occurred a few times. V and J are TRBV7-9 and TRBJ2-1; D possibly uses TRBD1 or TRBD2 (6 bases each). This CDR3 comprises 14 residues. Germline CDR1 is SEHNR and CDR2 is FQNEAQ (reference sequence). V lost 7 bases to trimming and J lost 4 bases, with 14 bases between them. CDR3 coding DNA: TGTGCCAGCACTATGGGGGGCGTTTACAATGAGCAGTTCTTC. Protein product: CASTMGGVYNEQFF.

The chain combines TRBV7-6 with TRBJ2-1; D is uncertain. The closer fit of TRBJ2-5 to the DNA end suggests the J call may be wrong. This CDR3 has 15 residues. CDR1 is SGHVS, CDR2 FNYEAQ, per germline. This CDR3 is CASSLVGLTQETQYF. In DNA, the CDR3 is TGTGCCAGCAGCTTAGTTGGGCTGACGCAAGAGACCCAGTACTTC.

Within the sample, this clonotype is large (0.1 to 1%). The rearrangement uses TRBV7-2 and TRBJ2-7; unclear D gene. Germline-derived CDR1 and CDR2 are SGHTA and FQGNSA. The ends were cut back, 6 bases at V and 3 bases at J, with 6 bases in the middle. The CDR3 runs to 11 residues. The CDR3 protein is CASSLHYEQYF. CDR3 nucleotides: TGTGCCAGCAGTCTCCACTACGAGCAGTACTTC.

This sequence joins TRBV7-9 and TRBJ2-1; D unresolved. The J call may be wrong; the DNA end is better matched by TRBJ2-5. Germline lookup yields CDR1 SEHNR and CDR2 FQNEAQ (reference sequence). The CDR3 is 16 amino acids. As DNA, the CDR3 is TGTGCCAGCAGCTTAGGCCTGGGTCCTTACCCAGAGACCCAGTACTTC. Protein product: CASSLGLGPYPETQYF.

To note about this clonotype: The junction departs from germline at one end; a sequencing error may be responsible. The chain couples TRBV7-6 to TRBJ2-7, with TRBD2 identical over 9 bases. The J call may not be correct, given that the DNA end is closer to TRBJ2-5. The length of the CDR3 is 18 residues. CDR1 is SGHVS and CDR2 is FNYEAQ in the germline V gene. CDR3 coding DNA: TGTGCTAGCAGCTTGATGGTTTGGGGGCGGGGGGGCCAAGAGACCCAGTACTTC. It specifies CASSLMVWGRGGQETQYF.

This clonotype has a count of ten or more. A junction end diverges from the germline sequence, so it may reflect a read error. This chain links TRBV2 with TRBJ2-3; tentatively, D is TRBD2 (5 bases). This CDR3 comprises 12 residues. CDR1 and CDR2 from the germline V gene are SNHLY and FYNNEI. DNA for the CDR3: TGTGCCAGCAGGGGGAGCAAAGATACGCAGTATTTT. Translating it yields CASRGSKDTQYF.

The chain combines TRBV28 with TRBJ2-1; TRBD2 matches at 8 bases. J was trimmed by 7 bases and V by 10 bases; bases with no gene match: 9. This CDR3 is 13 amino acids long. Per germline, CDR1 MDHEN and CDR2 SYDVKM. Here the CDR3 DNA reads TGTGCCACCCGGGTAGCGGGACGTAATGAGCAGTTCTTC. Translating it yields CATRVAGRNEQFF.

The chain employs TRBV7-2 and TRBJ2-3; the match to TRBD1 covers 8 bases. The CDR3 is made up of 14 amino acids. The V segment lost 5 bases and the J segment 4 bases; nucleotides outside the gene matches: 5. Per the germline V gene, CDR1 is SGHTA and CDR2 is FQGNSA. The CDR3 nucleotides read TGTGCCAGCAGCACCGACAGGGGTGCAGATACGCAGTATTTT. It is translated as CASSTDRGADTQYF.

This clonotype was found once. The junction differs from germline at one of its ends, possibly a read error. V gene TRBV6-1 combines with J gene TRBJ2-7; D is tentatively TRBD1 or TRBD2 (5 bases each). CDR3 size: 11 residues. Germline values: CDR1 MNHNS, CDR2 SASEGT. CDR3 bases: TGTGCCAGCAGAGACCGGGACCCCCCACGGTTT. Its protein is CASRDRDPPRF.

CDR3 coding DNA: TGTGCCAGCAGTCCCAGGACTAGCGGGATAGGCACAGATACGCAGTATTTT. Translated, it gives CASSPRTSGIGTDTQYF. The chain combines TRBV27 with TRBJ2-3; 12 positions agree with TRBD2. The V and J ends lost 5 bases and 1 base, in that order; junction bases with no gene match: 7. The CDR3 contains 17 residues. Per germline, CDR1 MNHEY and CDR2 SMNVEV (reference sequence).

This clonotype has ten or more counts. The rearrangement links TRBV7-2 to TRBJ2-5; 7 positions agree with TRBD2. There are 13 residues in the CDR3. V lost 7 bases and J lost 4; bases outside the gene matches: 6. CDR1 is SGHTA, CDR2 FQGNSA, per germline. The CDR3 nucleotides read TGTGCCAGCACTTTTACGGGGGGAGAGACCCAGTACTTC. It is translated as CASTFTGGETQYF.

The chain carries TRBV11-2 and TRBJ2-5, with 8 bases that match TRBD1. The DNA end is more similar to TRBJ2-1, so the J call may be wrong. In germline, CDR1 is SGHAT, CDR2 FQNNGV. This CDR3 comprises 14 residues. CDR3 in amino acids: CASSPWTGTNEQFF. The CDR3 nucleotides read TGTGCCAGCAGCCCTTGGACAGGGACCAATGAGCAGTTCTTC.

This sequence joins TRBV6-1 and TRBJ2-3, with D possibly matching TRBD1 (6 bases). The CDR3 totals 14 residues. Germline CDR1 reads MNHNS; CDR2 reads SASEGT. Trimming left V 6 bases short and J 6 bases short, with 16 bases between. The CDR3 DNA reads TGTGCCAGCAGCCTAAAGGGGGATGTGGATACGCAGTATTTT. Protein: CASSLKGDVDTQYF.

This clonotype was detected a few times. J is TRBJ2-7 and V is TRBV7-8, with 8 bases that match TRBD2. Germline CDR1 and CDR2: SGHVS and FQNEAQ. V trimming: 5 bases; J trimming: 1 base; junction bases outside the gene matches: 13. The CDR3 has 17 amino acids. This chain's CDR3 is CASSISSGNTNSYEQYF. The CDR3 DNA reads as TGTGCCAGCAGCATAAGTAGCGGGAACACGAATTCCTACGAGCAGTACTTC.